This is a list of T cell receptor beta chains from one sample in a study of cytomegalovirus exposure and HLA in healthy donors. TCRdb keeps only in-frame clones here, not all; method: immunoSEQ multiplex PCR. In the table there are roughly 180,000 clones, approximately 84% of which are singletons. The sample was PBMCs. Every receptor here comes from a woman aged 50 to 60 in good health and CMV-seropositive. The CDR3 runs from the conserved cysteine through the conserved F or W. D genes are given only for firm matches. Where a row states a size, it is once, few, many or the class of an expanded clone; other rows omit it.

cdr3_nt: TGCGCCAGCAGCCCCGGGGGGAGCTCCTACAATGAGCAGTTCTTC; cdr3_aa: CASSPGGSSYNEQFF; clone_size: NA; d_call: TRBD2; j_call: TRBJ2-1; v_call: TRBV5-1
cdr3_nt: TGTGCCAGCAGTTTATCCCCCCCGGGACAGTTCCTCTATGGCTACACCTTC; cdr3_aa: CASSLSPPGQFLYGYTF; clone_size: NA; d_call: TRBD1; j_call: TRBJ1-2; v_call: TRBV27
cdr3_nt: TGTGCCACCCGACAGGGTCTTACTGAAGCTTTCTTT; cdr3_aa: CATRQGLTEAFF; clone_size: few; d_call: TRBD1; j_call: TRBJ1-1; v_call: TRBV2
cdr3_nt: TGTGCCAGCAACCGGTATGGTAGTTCTTCCGGGGAGCTGTTTTTT; cdr3_aa: CASNRYGSSSGELFF; clone_size: NA; d_call: NA; j_call: TRBJ2-2; v_call: TRBV27
cdr3_nt: TGCGCCAGCAGCTCGCAGGGGGATCAGCCCCAGCATTTT; cdr3_aa: CASSSQGDQPQHF; clone_size: NA; d_call: TRBD1; j_call: TRBJ1-5; v_call: TRBV5-1
cdr3_nt: TGTGCCAGCAGCCAAGCAGGGGCTAAAGCCAAAAACATTCAGTACTTC; cdr3_aa: CASSQAGAKAKNIQYF; clone_size: NA; d_call: NA; j_call: TRBJ2-4; v_call: TRBV4-2
cdr3_nt: TGTGCCAGCCCGGGACTAGCGGGAGTTCGGTACGAGCAGTACTTC; cdr3_aa: CASPGLAGVRYEQYF; clone_size: NA; d_call: TRBD2; j_call: TRBJ2-7; v_call: TRBV27
cdr3_nt: TGCGCCAGCAGCTTGGGGGGACTAGCGGGGAGCAATGAGCAGTTCTTC; cdr3_aa: CASSLGGLAGSNEQFF; clone_size: NA; d_call: TRBD2; j_call: TRBJ2-1; v_call: TRBV5-1
cdr3_nt: TGTGCCAGCAGCTTAAAGTCCGGGGGAGTTGAAGCTTTCTTT; cdr3_aa: CASSLKSGGVEAFF; clone_size: NA; d_call: NA; j_call: TRBJ1-1; v_call: TRBV7-2
cdr3_nt: TGCGCCAGCAGCCAAGAATGGGGGACAGGGGACACCGGGGAGCTGTTTTTT; cdr3_aa: CASSQEWGTGDTGELFF; clone_size: once; d_call: TRBD1; j_call: TRBJ2-2; v_call: TRBV4-3
cdr3_nt: TGTGCCAGCAGCCTAGGGGGAGCCAAAAACATTCAGTACTTC; cdr3_aa: CASSLGGAKNIQYF; clone_size: NA; d_call: NA; j_call: TRBJ2-4; v_call: TRBV14
cdr3_nt: TGTGCCAGCAGTTTAGCGGGGGGCCAGGAGACCCAGTACTTC; cdr3_aa: CASSLAGGQETQYF; clone_size: NA; d_call: TRBD2; j_call: TRBJ2-5; v_call: TRBV28
cdr3_nt: TGTGCCAGCAGGAGCCGGGGCACAGATACGCAGTATTTT; cdr3_aa: CASRSRGTDTQYF; clone_size: NA; d_call: NA; j_call: TRBJ2-3; v_call: TRBV6-1
cdr3_nt: TGTGCCAGCAGTTCCCCTAGCGGGGGTATTTACAATGAGCAGTTCTTC; cdr3_aa: CASSSPSGGIYNEQFF; clone_size: NA; d_call: TRBD2; j_call: TRBJ2-1; v_call: TRBV6-5
cdr3_nt: TGTGCCAGTAGTATTGATAGCGGGGAAAACAATGAGCAGTTCTTC; cdr3_aa: CASSIDSGENNEQFF; clone_size: NA; d_call: TRBD2; j_call: TRBJ2-1; v_call: TRBV19
cdr3_nt: TGTTCCAGCAGCCGAGGGGGAGACTCTACTTATGGCTACACCTTC; cdr3_aa: CSSSRGGDSTYGYTF; clone_size: NA; d_call: NA; j_call: TRBJ1-2; v_call: TRBV7-9
cdr3_nt: TGTGCCAGTAGTATAAGGGACAGGGGGGATTCCGGGGAGCTGTTTTTT; cdr3_aa: CASSIRDRGDSGELFF; clone_size: NA; d_call: TRBD1; j_call: TRBJ2-2; v_call: TRBV19
cdr3_nt: TGTGCCAGCAGTTCCCTACAGCGGCTTAATTCACCCCTCCACTTT; cdr3_aa: CASSSLQRLNSPLHF; clone_size: NA; d_call: NA; j_call: TRBJ1-6; v_call: TRBV6-5
cdr3_nt: TGTGCCAGCAGTTATATCGGGACAGGGCATCAGCCCCAGCATTTT; cdr3_aa: CASSYIGTGHQPQHF; clone_size: NA; d_call: TRBD1; j_call: TRBJ1-5; v_call: TRBV6-6
cdr3_nt: TGTGCCAGCAGCCAATCGGACAGGGAAAACAATGAGCAGTTCTTC; cdr3_aa: CASSQSDRENNEQFF; clone_size: once; d_call: TRBD1; j_call: TRBJ2-1; v_call: TRBV4-2
cdr3_nt: TGTGCCAGCAGAAAGGGGGGGCGAGAAAAACTGTTTTTT; cdr3_aa: CASRKGGREKLFF; clone_size: NA; d_call: NA; j_call: TRBJ1-4; v_call: TRBV7-6
cdr3_nt: TGTGCCAGCAGTTCATACCTACCTAGCGGGGGGTTGGATGAGCAGTTCTTC; cdr3_aa: CASSSYLPSGGLDEQFF; clone_size: NA; d_call: TRBD2; j_call: TRBJ2-1; v_call: TRBV27
cdr3_nt: TGTGCCAGCAGTCGACATTCCTTGAGAAGCGGGACCCAGTACTTC; cdr3_aa: CASSRHSLRSGTQYF; clone_size: NA; d_call: NA; j_call: TRBJ2-5; v_call: TRBV6-5
cdr3_nt: TGTGCCAGCGGGTCAGGGGGCATAACCGGGGAGCTGTTTTTT; cdr3_aa: CASGSGGITGELFF; clone_size: NA; d_call: TRBD1; j_call: TRBJ2-2; v_call: TRBV6-5
cdr3_nt: TGTGCCAGCAGTTCCGACCGGGACACTTATCAGCCCCAGCATTTT; cdr3_aa: CASSSDRDTYQPQHF; clone_size: NA; d_call: NA; j_call: TRBJ1-5; v_call: TRBV6-5
cdr3_nt: TGTGCCAGCAGTTTTCAGGGGGATCTCTCTGGGGCCAACGTCCTGACTTTC; cdr3_aa: CASSFQGDLSGANVLTF; clone_size: NA; d_call: TRBD1; j_call: TRBJ2-6; v_call: TRBV28
cdr3_nt: TGTGCCAGCAGTTCACGCTTCCACCCCCAGCGGGCAGATACGCAGTATTTT; cdr3_aa: CASSSRFHPQRADTQYF; clone_size: NA; d_call: NA; j_call: TRBJ2-3; v_call: TRBV27
cdr3_nt: TGTGCCAGCAGTGAACTAACTAGCTCTGGAACAGATACGCAGTATTTT; cdr3_aa: CASSELTSSGTDTQYF; clone_size: NA; d_call: NA; j_call: TRBJ2-3; v_call: TRBV25-1
cdr3_nt: TGCAGCGTTGATACTAGCGGTTACAATGAGCAGTTCTTC; cdr3_aa: CSVDTSGYNEQFF; clone_size: NA; d_call: TRBD2; j_call: TRBJ2-1; v_call: TRBV29-1
cdr3_nt: TGTGCCAGCAGCTTGACTCAATCCACAGATACGCAGTATTTT; cdr3_aa: CASSLTQSTDTQYF; clone_size: NA; d_call: NA; j_call: TRBJ2-3; v_call: TRBV7-9
cdr3_nt: TGTGCCAGCAGCACCGGACAGGGGGCGCGAAATTCACCCCTCCACTTT; cdr3_aa: CASSTGQGARNSPLHF; clone_size: NA; d_call: TRBD1; j_call: TRBJ1-6; v_call: TRBV11-2
cdr3_nt: TGTGCCAGCAGCTTGAGACAGGGTAATGAGCAGTTCTTC; cdr3_aa: CASSLRQGNEQFF; clone_size: NA; d_call: TRBD1; j_call: TRBJ2-1; v_call: TRBV7-9
cdr3_nt: TGTGCCAGCAGCTCAGACTCAGATACGCAGTATTTT; cdr3_aa: CASSSDSDTQYF; clone_size: once; d_call: NA; j_call: TRBJ2-3; v_call: TRBV7-3
cdr3_nt: TGTGCCAGCAGCTTACCCTCAGGGGAACAGCCCCAGCATTTT; cdr3_aa: CASSLPSGEQPQHF; clone_size: NA; d_call: NA; j_call: TRBJ1-5; v_call: TRBV7-8
cdr3_nt: TGTGCCAGCAGCCCTCTATCGGGCGCGGGGTACGAGCAGTACTTC; cdr3_aa: CASSPLSGAGYEQYF; clone_size: NA; d_call: NA; j_call: TRBJ2-7; v_call: TRBV7-6
cdr3_nt: TGTGCCAGCAGCGTAGGCCGGACTAGCGAGCTAGAGACCCAGTACTTC; cdr3_aa: CASSVGRTSELETQYF; clone_size: NA; d_call: TRBD2; j_call: TRBJ2-5; v_call: TRBV9
cdr3_nt: TGTGCCACCAGCAGAGATCCCCAAAGCAATCAGCCCCAGCATTTT; cdr3_aa: CATSRDPQSNQPQHF; clone_size: NA; d_call: NA; j_call: TRBJ1-5; v_call: TRBV15
cdr3_nt: TGTGCCAGCAGCCTCTTCTCGCTAACCCGACTCACGAACACCGGGGAGCTGTTTTTT; cdr3_aa: CASSLFSLTRLTNTGELFF; clone_size: NA; d_call: NA; j_call: TRBJ2-2; v_call: TRBV11-2
cdr3_nt: TGTGCCAGCAGTGACACCTTCACCGAGAAGGGGGGGACCGGGGAGCTGTTTTTT; cdr3_aa: CASSDTFTEKGGTGELFF; clone_size: once; d_call: NA; j_call: TRBJ2-2; v_call: TRBV6-4
cdr3_nt: TGTGCCAGCAGCCGAGGGGGCCTGGATTCACCCCTCCACTTT; cdr3_aa: CASSRGGLDSPLHF; clone_size: NA; d_call: TRBD1; j_call: TRBJ1-6; v_call: TRBV7-9
cdr3_nt: TGCAGCGCAGGACAGGGGACGAACACTGAAGCTTTCTTT; cdr3_aa: CSAGQGTNTEAFF; clone_size: NA; d_call: TRBD1; j_call: TRBJ1-1; v_call: TRBV29-1
cdr3_nt: TGTGCCAGCAGTGCAGGTAGCGGGAACGCGAACACCGGGGAGCTGTTTTTT; cdr3_aa: CASSAGSGNANTGELFF; clone_size: NA; d_call: TRBD2; j_call: TRBJ2-2; v_call: TRBV2